These T cell receptor beta chains were read from a single sample in a study of response to subunit inactivated influenza vaccine. TCRdb re-derived calls from the RT-PCR reads in MiXCR, one entry per CDR3 protein. The table records hundreds of thousands of distinct CDR3 sequences, less than 30% of them present only once. The material was CD4+ T cells sorted from PBMCs, obtained 5 days after vaccination. Receptors were obtained from a man in his fifties who received an inactivated influenza vaccine. The CDR3 runs from the conserved cysteine through the conserved F or W. A D gene is named only where the DNA matches it firmly. Size tells how often a clone was seen (once, few, many) or the class of an expanded clone, and some rows leave it out.

V: TRBV6-6
D: .
size: .
J: TRBJ2-3
CDR3: CASRTYTTDTQYF
DNA: TGTGCCAGCAGAACGTACACCACAGATACGCAGTATTTT

V: TRBV12-3/TRBV12-4
D: .
size: few
J: TRBJ1-1
CDR3: CASSLGVDTEAFF
DNA: TGTGCCAGCAGCTTAGGGGTCGACACTGAAGCTTTCTTT

V: TRBV6-1
D: TRBD2
size: few
J: TRBJ2-1
CDR3: CASRPSGGTGNEQFF
DNA: TGTGCCAGCAGACCCAGCGGGGGAACCGGTAATGAGCAGTTCTTC

V: TRBV6-1
D: .
size: few
J: TRBJ2-7
CDR3: CASTIEGNLYEQYF
DNA: TGTGCCAGCACGATAGAGGGGAACCTGTACGAGCAGTACTTC

V: TRBV30
D: .
size: .
J: TRBJ2-1
CDR3: CAWSTGTRSNEQFF
DNA: TGTGCCTGGAGTACCGGAACTCGGTCCAATGAGCAGTTCTTC

V: TRBV4-3
D: .
size: many
J: TRBJ1-6
CDR3: CASSQELRSYNSPLHF
DNA: TGCGCCAGCAGCCAAGAGCTCAGAAGCTATAATTCACCCCTCCACTTT

V: TRBV5-1
D: TRBD1
size: .
J: TRBJ2-1
CDR3: CASSLDGTEYNEQFF
DNA: TGCGCCAGCAGCTTGGACGGGACAGAGTACAATGAGCAGTTCTTC

V: TRBV7-2
D: .
size: few
J: TRBJ2-7
CDR3: CASSRRQAYEQYF
DNA: TGTGCCAGCAGCCGACGACAGGCCTACGAGCAGTACTTC

V: TRBV28
D: TRBD1
size: .
J: TRBJ2-2
CDR3: CASTSGQGNTGELFF
DNA: TGTGCCAGCACCTCGGGACAGGGAAACACCGGGGAGCTGTTTTTT

V: TRBV11-1
D: .
size: few
J: TRBJ2-7
CDR3: CASSLVGGYPGTDYEQYF
DNA: TGTGCCAGCAGCTTAGTCGGCGGGTACCCCGGGACGGACTACGAGCAGTACTTC

V: TRBV29-1
D: TRBD1
size: .
J: TRBJ1-3
CDR3: CSARTGARNTIYF
DNA: TGCAGCGCAAGGACAGGGGCCAGAAACACCATATATTTT

V: TRBV20-1
D: .
size: .
J: TRBJ1-5
CDR3: CSAKRTANQPQHF
DNA: TGCAGTGCAAAAAGGACGGCCAATCAGCCCCAGCATTTT

V: TRBV5-1
D: TRBD2
size: .
J: TRBJ2-1
CDR3: CASSFSSGLSYNEQFF
DNA: TGCGCCAGCAGCTTCTCTAGCGGGCTCTCCTACAATGAGCAGTTCTTC

V: TRBV10-3
D: .
size: few
J: TRBJ2-7
CDR3: CAISEVKDEQYF
DNA: TGTGCCATCAGTGAGGTTAAGGACGAGCAGTACTTC

V: TRBV6-5
D: .
size: few
J: TRBJ1-2
CDR3: CASSSRRTNYGYTF
DNA: TGTGCCAGCAGTTCTCGACGGACGAACTATGGCTACACCTTC

V: TRBV25-1
D: TRBD2
size: few
J: TRBJ2-3
CDR3: CASSEYRLASSTDTQYF
DNA: TGTGCCAGCAGTGAATACCGACTAGCGAGCAGCACAGATACGCAGTATTTT

V: TRBV28
D: .
size: few
J: TRBJ2-5
CDR3: CASRDTTQETQYF
DNA: TGTGCCAGCAGGGACACCACCCAAGAGACCCAGTACTTC

V: TRBV5-1
D: TRBD2
size: .
J: TRBJ2-7
CDR3: CASSTSGRAHEQYF
DNA: TGCGCCAGCAGCACTAGCGGGAGGGCCCACGAGCAGTACTTC

V: TRBV29-1
D: .
size: .
J: TRBJ2-1
CDR3: CSVATGLLLYGEQFF
DNA: TGCAGCGTTGCGACGGGACTCCTCTTATACGGTGAGCAGTTCTTC

V: TRBV24-1
D: TRBD2
size: few
J: TRBJ2-3
CDR3: CATSTSGSPTDTQYF
DNA: TGTGCCACCAGTACTAGCGGGAGTCCAACAGATACGCAGTATTTT

V: TRBV6-2/TRBV6-3
D: .
size: few
J: TRBJ2-1
CDR3: CASSCWGQLCNEQFF
DNA: TGTGCCAGCAGTTGTTGGGGCCAACTATGCAATGAGCAGTTCTTC

V: TRBV5-1
D: TRBD1
size: .
J: TRBJ2-7
CDR3: CASSFGTGSVRDEQYF
DNA: TGCGCCAGCAGCTTCGGGACAGGGTCTGTAAGGGACGAGCAGTACTTC

V: TRBV6-8
D: .
size: .
J: TRBJ1-5
CDR3: CASLPGKNQPQHF
DNA: TGTGCCAGCTTACCGGGAAAAAATCAGCCCCAGCATTTT

V: TRBV28
D: TRBD2
size: few
J: TRBJ2-1
CDR3: CASSLHPVAGGPGNEQFF
DNA: TGTGCCAGCAGTTTACACCCAGTAGCGGGAGGGCCTGGGAATGAGCAGTTCTTC

V: TRBV10-3
D: TRBD1
size: .
J: TRBJ2-2
CDR3: CAISTRQGWTGELFF
DNA: TGTGCCATCAGTACCCGACAGGGTTGGACCGGGGAGCTGTTTTTT